This T cell receptor (beta chain) was found in a study of cytomegalovirus exposure and HLA in healthy donors. Study-level background: Early release data held 80 million to 100 million unique TCRs from HLA-typed donors.

These donors counted as nominally healthy when sampled, but unrecorded immune exposures were likely. Germline loops: CDR1 SGHVS, CDR2 FNYEAQ. CDR3 length equals 13 residues. After removal of 3 bases from V and 7 bases from J, the junction contained 3 bases not matched to a gene. Study-level points and caveats: Reportedly, diagnosis of cytomegalovirus status by the classifier showed high specificity and sensitivity. The study listed approximately 160 cytomegalovirus-associated TCR beta chains.

Comments on this clone: As yet, its antigen is unknown.

The PCR employed 60 Vbeta primers together with 13 Jbeta primers. The assay was immunoSEQ multiplex PCR, and TCRdb's table has in-frame clones only and misses some. The table counts fewer than 60,000 clones; 10% to 15% lies in the top ten. The source material was PBMCs. V is TRBV7-6 and J is TRBJ1-5; 7 bases are a match to TRBD1. This sequence originates from a woman aged 25 to 45 in good health and CMV-seropositive. This CDR3 is CASSLSGGQPQHF. In DNA, the CDR3 is TGTGCCAGCAGCTTGTCAGGGGGGCAGCCCCAGCATTTT. Supplemented by reference TRBV7-6 and TRBJ1-5, the full variable domain reads GAGVSQSPRYKVTKRGQDVALRCDPISGHVSLYWYRQALGQGPEFLTYFNYEAQQDKSGLPNDRFSAERPEGSISTLTIQRTEQRDSAMYRCASSLSGGQPQHFGDGTRLSIL.